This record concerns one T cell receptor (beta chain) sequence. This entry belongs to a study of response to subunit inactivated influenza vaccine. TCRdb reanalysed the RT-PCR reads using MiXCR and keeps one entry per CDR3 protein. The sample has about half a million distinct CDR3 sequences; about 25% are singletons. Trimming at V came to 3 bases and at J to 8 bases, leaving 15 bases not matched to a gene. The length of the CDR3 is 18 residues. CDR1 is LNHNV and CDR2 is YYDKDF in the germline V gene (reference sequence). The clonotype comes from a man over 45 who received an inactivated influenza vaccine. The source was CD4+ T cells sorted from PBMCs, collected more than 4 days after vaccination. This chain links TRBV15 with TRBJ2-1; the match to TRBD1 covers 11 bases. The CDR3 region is CATSSPLEFGTGGHEQFF. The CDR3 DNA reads TGTGCCACCAGCAGCCCCCTGGAATTCGGGACAGGGGGTCATGAGCAGTTCTTC.